The 7 T cell receptor beta chains given below trace back to one sample, sequenced in a study of blood T cell repertoires in COVID-19. Produced via immunoSEQ multiplex PCR; TCRdb's table is partial and in-frame only. The data show tens of thousands of clones, over 75% seen once. The sequencing input was peripheral blood. These receptors were taken from a human donor in a cohort sampled during active COVID-19.

The DNA for the CDR3 is TGTGCCAGCATAGGGACAATGAACACTGAAGCTTTCTTT. Its translation: CASIGTMNTEAFF. The chain combines TRBV27 with TRBJ1-1, with D perhaps matching TRBD1 (6 bases). Germline CDR1 reads MNHEY; CDR2 reads SMNVEV (reference sequence). This CDR3 is 13 amino acids long. Trimming took 7 bases from V and 0 from J, leaving 9 bases between them.

This chain uses TRBV5-1 with TRBJ2-5; a weak D match, TRBD2 (5 bases). Per germline, CDR1 SGHRS and CDR2 YFSETQ. The V end was cut by 4 bases, the J end by 3 bases, with 13 bases between. The CDR3 has 14 amino acids. This chain's CDR3 is CASSLTNGKETQYF. In DNA, the CDR3 is TGCGCCAGCAGCCTAACTAACGGGAAAGAGACCCAGTACTTC.

This chain joins TRBV19 and TRBJ1-2, with TRBD1 identical over 10 bases. Germline loops: CDR1 LNHDA, CDR2 SQIVND (reference sequence). The CDR3 sequence is 16 residues long. After removal of 10 bases from V and 5 bases from J, the junction contained 16 bases not matched to a gene. The CDR3 DNA reads as TGTGCCACTACCCTGACCGGGACAGGGGCAGGGTATGGCTACACCTTC. Amino acid sequence: CATTLTGTGAGYGYTF.

J is TRBJ2-2 and V is TRBV7-2; TRBD2 matches 15 bases. The CDR3 consists of 16 residues. The germline V gene has CDR1 SGHTA and CDR2 FQGNSA. The V and J ends lost 5 bases and 5 bases, in that order; junction bases with no gene match: 3. CDR3 sequence reads: CASSPGLAGGTGELFF. The CDR3 DNA is TGTGCCAGCAGCCCTGGACTAGCGGGGGGGACCGGGGAGCTGTTTTTT.

The CDR3 coding sequence is TGTGCCAGCAGTATTTCTATTACTGGAAACACCATATATTTT. Translating it yields CASSISITGNTIYF. The chain has TRBV6-5 and TRBJ1-3; D unclear. The CDR3 totals 14 residues. Trimming left V 5 bases short and J 2 bases short, with 10 bases between. Germline-derived CDR1 and CDR2 are MNHEY and SVGAGI.

This clone was observed a single time. V and J are TRBV28 and TRBJ1-2; 8 bases are shared with TRBD1. The CDR3 has 16 residues. CDR1 and CDR2 (germline): MDHEN, SYDVKM. V trimming: 3 bases; J trimming: 4 bases; junction bases outside the gene matches: 10. CDR3 sequence: CASSFGRGRSGYGYTF. The CDR3 coding sequence is TGTGCCAGCAGTTTTGGCAGGGGGCGCTCGGGCTATGGCTACACCTTC.

This clone has a single count. V and J are TRBV5-5 and TRBJ2-7, with 8 positions matching TRBD1. CDR1 is SGHKS, CDR2 YYEKEE, per germline (reference sequence). V trimming: 0 bases; J trimming: 5 bases; junction bases outside the gene matches: 10. The CDR3 is 16 amino acids. The CDR3 spells CASSLERQGALNEQYF. The CDR3 region has the DNA TGTGCCAGCAGCTTGGAAAGGCAGGGGGCACTAAACGAGCAGTACTTC.